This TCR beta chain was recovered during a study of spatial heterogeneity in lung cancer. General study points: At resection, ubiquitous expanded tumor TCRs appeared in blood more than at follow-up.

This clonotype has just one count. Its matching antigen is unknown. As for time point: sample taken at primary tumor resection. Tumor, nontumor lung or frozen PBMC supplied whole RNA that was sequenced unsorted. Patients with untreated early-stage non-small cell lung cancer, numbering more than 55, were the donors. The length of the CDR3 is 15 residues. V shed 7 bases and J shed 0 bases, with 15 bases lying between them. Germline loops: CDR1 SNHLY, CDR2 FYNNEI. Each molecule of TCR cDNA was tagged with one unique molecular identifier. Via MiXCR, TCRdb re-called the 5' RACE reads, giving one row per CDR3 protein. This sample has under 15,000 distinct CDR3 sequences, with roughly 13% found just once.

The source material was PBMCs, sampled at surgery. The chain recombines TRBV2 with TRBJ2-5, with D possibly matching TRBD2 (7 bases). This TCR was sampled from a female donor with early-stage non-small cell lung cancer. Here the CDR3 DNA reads TGTGCCAGCAAGCCGCGCGGGGGCTACCAAGAGACCCAGTACTTC. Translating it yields CASKPRGGYQETQYF. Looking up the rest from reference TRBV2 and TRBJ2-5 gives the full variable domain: EPEVTQTPSHQVTQMGQEVILRCVPISNHLYFYWYRQILGQKVEFLVSFYNNEISEKSEIFDDQFSVERPDGSNFTLKIRSTKLEDSAMYFCASKPRGGYQETQYFGPGTRLLVL.